This passage covers 11 T cell receptor beta chains from one sample sequenced in a study of regulatory T cells in long-lasting Graves disease. Construction of the TCR beta libraries employed iRepertoire HTBI primers in conjunction with Arm-PCR of CDR3 regions. TCRdb recomputed calls from the multiplex PCR reads with MiXCR, one row per CDR3 protein. The sample shows 450,000 or so distinct CDR3 sequences, under 25% of them seen only once. Time point here: persistent/refractory GD, antithyroid drugs over 5 years with positive TRAb. PBMC-extracted RNA yielded the TCR library. The material sequenced was peripheral blood mononuclear cells (PBMCs), taken when the disease was refractory, from a patient treated with antithyroid drugs. The receptors were gathered from a female donor with Graves disease.

As concerns this clonotype: A clone one base away is much larger, so this may be a read error. This chain connects TRBV6-2 or TRBV6-3 to TRBJ2-7; possibly TRBD1 or TRBD2 for D (5 bases each). CDR3 length: 13 amino acids. Looked up from germline, CDR1 is MNHEY and CDR2 is SVGEGT. Here the CDR3 reads CASSEGYTYERYF. As DNA, the CDR3 is TGTGCCAGCAGTGAGGGGTATACCTACGAGCGGTACTTC.

Many counts were recorded for this clonotype. This chain links TRBV29-1 with TRBJ1-2; the D gene is possibly TRBD1 (5 bases). The CDR3 is 14 residues long. V lost 4 bases, J lost 0 bases, and 12 bases lay in between. Germline CDR1 reads SQVTM; CDR2 reads ANQGSEA. In DNA form, the CDR3 reads TGCAGCGTTGTCCGGCAGGGCGCTAACTATGGCTACACCTTC. This encodes CSVVRQGANYGYTF.

Here the CDR3 reads CASSLRAGEYNEQFF. The CDR3 DNA is TGTGCCAGCAGCTTAAGGGCAGGCGAATACAATGAGCAGTTCTTC. The chain carries TRBV7-8 and TRBJ2-1; D is ambiguous. CDR3 length: 15 amino acids. With 2 bases removed from V and 4 bases from J, the gap between germline ends came to 12 bases. Per the germline V gene, CDR1 is SGHVS and CDR2 is FQNEAQ.

The chain uses TRBV7-2 and TRBJ2-3; D gene unclear. The CDR3 covers 13 residues. Germline CDR1 and CDR2: SGHTA and FQGNSA. V lost 1 base to trimming and J lost 4 bases, with 6 bases between them. The CDR3 reads CASSLGDSDTQYF. CDR3 nucleotide sequence: TGTGCCAGCAGCTTAGGAGACTCAGATACGCAGTATTTT. Full variable domain (missing parts from reference TRBV7-2 and TRBJ2-3): GAGVSQSPSNKVTEKGKDVELRCDPISGHTALYWYRQSLGQGLEFLIYFQGNSAPDKSGLPSDRFSAERTGGSVSTLTIQRTQQEDSAVYLCASSLGDSDTQYFGPGTRLTVL.

This clonotype appeared many times. The J gene is TRBJ2-7, the V gene TRBV11-2, with D perhaps matching TRBD1 (6 bases). Between the trimmed V and J ends, which lost 6 bases and 4 bases, there was a span of 19 bases. Germline V lookup: CDR1 SGHAT, CDR2 FQNNGV. This CDR3 is 15 amino acids long. The CDR3 is CASSLQAGEWYEQYF. Written as DNA, the CDR3 is TGTGCCAGCAGTCTTCAGGCAGGGGAGTGGTACGAGCAGTACTTC.

This clonotype was detected only a few times. V gene TRBV5-1 combines with J gene TRBJ1-4; the D gene is possibly TRBD1 (5 bases). The V end lost 5 bases, the J end lost 0 bases, and 14 bases lay between the germline ends. The CDR3 is 16 residues long. The germline CDR1 and CDR2 sequences are SGHRS and YFSETQ. The CDR3 loop reads CASSTGGGTTNEKLFF. DNA for the CDR3: TGCGCCAGCAGTACCGGGGGAGGGACAACTAATGAAAAACTGTTTTTT.

This clonotype was counted at least ten times. J is TRBJ2-2 and V is TRBV7-2; no reliable D call. Looked up from germline, CDR1 is SGHTA and CDR2 is FQGNSA. The CDR3 runs 13 residues. Between the trimmed V and J ends, which lost 5 bases and 6 bases, there was a span of 10 bases. The CDR3 coding sequence is TGTGCCAGCAGCCCTAGGCCGGCCGGGGAGCTGTTTTTT. Its protein product is CASSPRPAGELFF.

This clonotype appeared a few times. This chain links TRBV2 with TRBJ1-3; possible D gene TRBD1, 6 bases. The CDR3 loop spans 15 amino acids. Germline loops: CDR1 SNHLY, CDR2 FYNNEI. V gave up 2 bases and J gave up 0 bases, with 8 bases separating them. The CDR3 region has the DNA TGTGCCAGCAGTGAAACAGGGTTCTCTGGAAACACCATATATTTT. It encodes CASSETGFSGNTIYF. The variable domain in full, with the rest retrieved from reference TRBV2 and TRBJ1-3, is EPEVTQTPSHQVTQMGQEVILRCVPISNHLYFYWYRQILGQKVEFLVSFYNNEISEKSEIFDDQFSVERPDGSNFTLKIRSTKLEDSAMYFCASSETGFSGNTIYFGEGSWLTVV.

There are a few counts of this clonotype. The junction shows a germline mismatch at one end, possibly a read error. This chain uses TRBV9 with TRBJ2-2, with 7 positions matching TRBD2. Germline CDR1 and CDR2: SGDLS and YYNGEE. The CDR3 loop spans 12 amino acids. The CDR3 here is CASSAGAGELFF. DNA for the CDR3: TGCGCCAGCAGCGCGGGGGCCGGGGAGCTGTTTTTT.

The chain couples TRBV24-1 to TRBJ1-5, with TRBD1 as a possible D gene (6 bases). The CDR3 contains 13 residues. Between the trimmed V and J ends, which lost 6 bases and 4 bases, there was a span of 9 bases. Germline V gene data show CDR1 as KGHDR and CDR2 as SFDVKD. The CDR3 sequence is CATSKGGNQPQHF. The CDR3 nucleotides are TGTGCCACCAGTAAGGGGGGGAATCAGCCCCAGCATTTT.

This chain uses TRBV29-1 with TRBJ2-7; the D gene could be TRBD1 or TRBD2 (5 bases each). CDR1 and CDR2 from the germline V gene are SQVTM and ANQGSEA. Between the trimmed V and J ends, which lost 6 bases and 4 bases, there was a span of 13 bases. The CDR3 spans 12 residues. The CDR3 DNA sequence: TGCAGCGTCTTGAGGGACGGTTACGAGCAGTACTTC. It codes for CSVLRDGYEQYF.